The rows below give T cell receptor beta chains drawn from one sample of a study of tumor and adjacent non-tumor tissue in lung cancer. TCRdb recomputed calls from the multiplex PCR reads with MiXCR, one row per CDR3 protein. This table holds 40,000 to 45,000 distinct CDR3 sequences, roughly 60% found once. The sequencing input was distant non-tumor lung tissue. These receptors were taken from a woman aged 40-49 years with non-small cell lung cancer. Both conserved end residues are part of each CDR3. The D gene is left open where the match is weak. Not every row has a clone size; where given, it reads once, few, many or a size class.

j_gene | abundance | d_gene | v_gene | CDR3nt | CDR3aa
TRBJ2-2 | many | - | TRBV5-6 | TGTGCCAGCAGCTTCAGGGCCGGGGAGCTGTTTTTT | CASSFRAGELFF
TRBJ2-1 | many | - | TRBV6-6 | TGTGCCAGCAGTTACTCGAGGGGCAATGAGCAGTTCTTC | CASSYSRGNEQFF
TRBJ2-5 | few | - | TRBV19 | TGTGCCAGTAGTGCCTCCCCGGGTGGTGAGACCCAGTACTTC | CASSASPGGETQYF
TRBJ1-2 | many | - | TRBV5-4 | TGTGCCAGCAGCTCCCCTTTAGCCACTAACAGGGACTATGGCTACACCTTC | CASSSPLATNRDYGYTF
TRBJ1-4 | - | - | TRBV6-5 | TGTGCCAGCAGTTACACTATAGGGCCGAATGAAAGGCTGTTTTTT | CASSYTIGPNERLFF
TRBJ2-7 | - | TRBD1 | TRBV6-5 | TGTGCCAGCAGTTACGTTGGTGGAGTTGTGGTGACAGGGGGCTTCTACGAGCAGTACTTC | CASSYVGGVVVTGGFYEQYF
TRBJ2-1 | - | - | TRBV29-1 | TGCAGCGTTGAAGCGGTAGCGCGGAGGGGTGATCAGTTCTTC | CSVEAVARRGDQFF
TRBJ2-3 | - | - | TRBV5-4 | TGTGCCAGCAGCAGAACGGCCACAGATACGCAGTATTTT | CASSRTATDTQYF
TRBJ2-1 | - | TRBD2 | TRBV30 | TGTGCCTGGGGACTAGCGCGCCTATACAATGAGCAGTTCTTC | CAWGLARLYNEQFF
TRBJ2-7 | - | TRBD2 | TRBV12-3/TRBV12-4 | TGTGCCAGCAGTTTAGGTTGCGGTGCCGGGAGGGAGCGGTACTTC | CASSLGCGAGRERYF
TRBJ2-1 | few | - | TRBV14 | TGTCCCAGCAGCCATGGGGGCGGACTAGAGCAGTTCTTC | CPSSHGGGLEQFF
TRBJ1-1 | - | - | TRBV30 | TGTGCCTGGAGTGAGGCAGGGCACACTGAAGCTTTCTTT | CAWSEAGHTEAFF
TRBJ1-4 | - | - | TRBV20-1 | TGCAGTGCTAGGAGGGGGGCGACAACTAATGAAAAACTGTTTTTT | CSARRGATTNEKLFF
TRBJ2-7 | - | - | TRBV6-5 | TGTACCAACAGTTCCCCAAGTAAGGGGTACGAACAGTACTTC | CTNSSPSKGYEQYF
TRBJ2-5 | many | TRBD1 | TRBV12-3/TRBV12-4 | TGTGCCAGCACAAACAGGGGACAAGAGACCCAGTACTTC | CASTNRGQETQYF
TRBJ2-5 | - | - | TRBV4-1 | TGCGCCAGCAGCCAAGATCGGAACGGGGCCGAGATCCAGAACTTC | CASSQDRNGAEIQNF
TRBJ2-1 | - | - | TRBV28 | TGTGCCAGCAATTGGCCGTATGAGCAGTTCTTC | CASNWPYEQFF
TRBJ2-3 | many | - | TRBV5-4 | TGTGCCAGCAGCTTGGGAAGGGGGAGGGGGTCTAGCACAGATACGCAGTATTTT | CASSLGRGRGSSTDTQYF
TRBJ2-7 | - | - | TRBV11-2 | TGTGTCAGCAGCTTAACGTCGGGGTATGAGCAGTACTTC | CVSSLTSGYEQYF
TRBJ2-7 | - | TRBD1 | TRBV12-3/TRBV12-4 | TGTGCCAGCAGGACCACAGGGGCCTACGAGCAATACTTC | CASRTTGAYEQYF
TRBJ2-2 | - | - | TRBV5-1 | TGCGCCAGCAGCTTGGGGCAGGGAAGAATCGGGGAGCTGTTTTTT | CASSLGQGRIGELFF
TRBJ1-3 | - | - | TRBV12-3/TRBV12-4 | TGTTCCAGCAGTGGCGGACCGGGTAGTTATGGAAGCACCATATATTTT | CSSSGGPGSYGSTIYF
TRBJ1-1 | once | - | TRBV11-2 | TGTGCCAGCAGCTTAGGGTCAGGCCTTGCGGACACTGAAGCTCTCTTT | CASSLGSGLADTEALF
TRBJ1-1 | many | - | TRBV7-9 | TGTGCCAGCAGCCAAAGGGGGGGAAACACTGAAGCTTTCTTT | CASSQRGGNTEAFF
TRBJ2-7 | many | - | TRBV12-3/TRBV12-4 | TGTGCCACAGGGAAGGGGGGCGGGAGCTCCTACGAGCAGTACTTC | CATGKGGGSSYEQYF
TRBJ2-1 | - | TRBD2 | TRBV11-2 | TGTGCCAGCAGCCGACAAGCGGGAGGAGCCTACGATGAACAGTTCTTC | CASSRQAGGAYDEQFF
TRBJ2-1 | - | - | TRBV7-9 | TGTGCCAGCGGCCCTATTATAACCTACAATGGGCAGTTCTTC | CASGPIITYNGQFF
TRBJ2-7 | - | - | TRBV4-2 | TGTGCCAGCAGCTCGGACGGGATCTCCTACGAGCATTACTTC | CASSSDGISYEHYF
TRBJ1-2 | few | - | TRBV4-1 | TGCGCCACCAGCCAAGTGCGGGGTGACCATGGCCACACCTTC | CATSQVRGDHGHTF
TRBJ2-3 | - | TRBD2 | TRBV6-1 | TGTGCCAGCGGTAGCGGGCGCACAGATACGCTACATTTT | CASGSGRTDTLHF
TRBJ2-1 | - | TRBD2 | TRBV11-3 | TGTGCCAGCAGGCGAGGGCTAGCGGGGGATAAGCAGTTCTTC | CASRRGLAGDKQFF
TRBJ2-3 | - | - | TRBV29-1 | TGCAGCGCTGGGTGGCGGGGCACAGATACACGGTATTTT | CSAGWRGTDTRYF
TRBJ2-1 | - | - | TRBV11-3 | TGTGCCACCAGCTTAGAGGGGAGTGAGCAGTTCTTC | CATSLEGSEQFF
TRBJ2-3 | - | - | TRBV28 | TGTGCCAGCAGTGGGGAGACTAGCACAGATACGCAGTATTTT | CASSGETSTDTQYF
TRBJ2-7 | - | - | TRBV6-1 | TGTGCCAGCACGGGAGCCTACGGGCAGTATTTC | CASTGAYGQYF
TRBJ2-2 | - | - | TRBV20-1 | TGCACTGCTAGAGATCCAAGCGTTCTGACCGGGGAGCTGTTTTTT | CTARDPSVLTGELFF
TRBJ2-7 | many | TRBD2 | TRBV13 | TGTGCCAGCAGTGGGAGCGGGGGGGCTACAAGCGAGCAGTACTTC | CASSGSGGATSEQYF
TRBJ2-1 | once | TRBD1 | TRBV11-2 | TGTACCAGCGGCCGGACAGGGTCCGACAACGAGCAGTTCTTC | CTSGRTGSDNEQFF
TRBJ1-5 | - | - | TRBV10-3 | TGTGCTCATGAGACGAGTCCATCCTCCCCCCAGCATTTT | CAHETSPSSPQHF
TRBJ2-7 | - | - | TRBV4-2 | TGTGCCAGCAGCCAAGGGGCGAGACACCCACACTCCTACTTC | CASSQGARHPHSYF
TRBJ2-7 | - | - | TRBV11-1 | TGTGTCAGCATCTACCCGGACGGTGAGCAGTACTTC | CVSIYPDGEQYF
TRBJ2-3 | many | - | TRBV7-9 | TGTGCCAGCAGCTTAGCGCTAAGGGTTGGCACAGATACGCAGTATTTT | CASSLALRVGTDTQYF
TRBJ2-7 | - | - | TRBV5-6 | TGTGCCAACCGCTTGATGGAGGCCCAACGAGTATACGAGCAGTACTTC | CANRLMEAQRVYEQYF
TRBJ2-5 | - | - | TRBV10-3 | TGTGCCACCGGACACCAAGAGACCCAGTACTTC | CATGHQETQYF
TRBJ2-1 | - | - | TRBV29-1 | TGCAGCGGGCAGGGGTGGCGGGAGTTCTGTGAGCAGTTATTC | CSGQGWREFCEQLF
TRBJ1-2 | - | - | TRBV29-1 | TGCAGAGTCATCCCCGTGACGGGGGAGATCTATGGATACACCTTC | CRVIPVTGEIYGYTF
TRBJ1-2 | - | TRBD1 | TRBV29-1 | TGCAACGTTCAAACCCAACAGGGGAAGTATGGCTACACCTTC | CNVQTQQGKYGYTF
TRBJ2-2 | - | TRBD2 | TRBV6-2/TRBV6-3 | TGTGCCAGCGGGGATATACTAGCGGGAGGAACCGGGGAGCTGTTTTTT | CASGDILAGGTGELFF
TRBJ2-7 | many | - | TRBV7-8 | TGTGCCAGCAGCTTAAGGGAGCCGGACTACGAGCAGTACTTC | CASSLREPDYEQYF
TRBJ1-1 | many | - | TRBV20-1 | TGCAGTGCTAGAGAGGGGGAGGATGAAGCTTTCTTT | CSAREGEDEAFF
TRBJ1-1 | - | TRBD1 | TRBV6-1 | TGTGCCAGCAAGCGGGACAGGTGTATGAACACTGAATCTTTCTTT | CASKRDRCMNTESFF
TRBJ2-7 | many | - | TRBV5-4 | TGTGCCACCGGAAGGACCGGGACCCCTTCCTACGAGCAGTACTTC | CATGRTGTPSYEQYF
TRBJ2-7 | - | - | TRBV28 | TGTGACAGCAGTTTGTCGTCAGGCCTCTACGAGCAGTACTTC | CDSSLSSGLYEQYF